The entry below describes one TCR beta chain. No antigen is known for it. Base qualities are not recorded, but no much larger clone differs from it by a single base. Whole blood was collected in K2EDTA tubes by collaborating institutions according to the institutions' own protocols. For TCRbeta analysis, collaborator samples were shipped as frozen whole blood, as isolated PBMCs, or as DNA extracted from either sample type. This entry belongs to a study of blood T cell repertoires in COVID-19 (TCRdb year 2020). Study-wide context: Collaborator samples came from the United States, Italy and Spain and covered acute and convalescent phases of COVID-19. The sample metadata nearly always contained a de-identified subject ID, COVID-19 status, age in years and sex. Subjects who had been exposed to COVID-19, were actively infected with it, or had recovered from it provided the deeply sampled blood TCRbeta repertoires that made up the dataset. A freely available public database, intended as a resource for researchers studying the immune response to SARS-CoV-2, is where the repertoires were released. The prospective study material was composed of cDNA or gDNA derived from T cells, B-cell-depleted T cells, or PBMCs. The samples were drawn from the first 160 participants of the ongoing ImmuneRACE study and from about 1,200 subjects provided by 6 global collaborators. Where available, HLA class I and class II types were taken from metadata supplied by the sample provider and were not determined by assay-based typing.

Overall study outcomes, separate from this receptor: Clinical and demographic metadata were provided uncurated, with the amount varying by source and participant.

The immunoSEQ Assay, a bias-controlled multiplex PCR, was used to amplify TCRbeta CDR3 regions from genomic DNA. The authors' analysis ran thus. Within the assay, amplification of reference gene primers was used to estimate how many nucleated cells each sample contained. To quantify the absolute abundance of each unique TCRbeta CDR3 rearrangement, sequence reads were collapsed and filtered. For each sample, productive Simpson clonality was calculated by taking the square root of Simpson's diversity index across productive rearrangements. Here the immuneACCESS table is served through TCRdb, limited to in-frame sequences with V and J called. Missing clones are a known gap in these copies; in checked studies unresolved V genes cover under half, and the rest lacks a known reason. The DNA gave D and trimming, while V, J and clone size come from that table. Counted in this sample were about 39,000 clones; roughly 88% of them appeared once. Of the sample, around 2.4% falls within the top ten clones.

A distance of 24 bases separates the germline ends of V and J, which lose 4 bases and 6 bases respectively. According to the germline V gene (reference sequence), CDR1 reads SEHNR and CDR2 reads FQNEAQ. From the cysteine through the phenylalanine, the CDR3 covers 18 amino acids. Left in the record is the CDR3 DNA by itself, 54 bases read in frame from the first base. The sequencing input was peripheral blood. This TCR was recovered from a human donor in a cohort sampled during active COVID-19. This chain is built from TRBV7-9 and TRBJ2-2; the D gene is perhaps TRBD2, on 5 matching bases. The nucleotides are TGTGCCAGCAGCTCCGCGGTGACGCCGACTACCCCCCCCGGGGAGCTGTTTTTT. This yields the protein CASSSAVTPTTPPGELFF. This CDR3, with the reference TRBV7-9 and TRBJ2-2 proteins standing in past its ends, gives the full variable domain DTGVSQNPRHKITKRGQNVTFRCDPISEHNRLYWYRQTLGQGPEFLTYFQNEAQLEKSRLLSDRFSAERPKGSFSTLEIQRTEQGDSAMYLCASSSAVTPTTPPGELFFGEGSRLTVL.